Shown below are 26 T cell receptor beta chains from a single sample sequenced in a study of blood T cell repertoires in COVID-19. Data came from immunoSEQ multiplex PCR; TCRdb stores just in-frame clones and leaves some out. The table records tens of thousands of clones, roughly nine tenths of them present only once. The specimen was peripheral blood. These receptor sequences come from a man between 65 and 80 years old with active COVID-19.

The V and J genes are TRBV12-3 or TRBV12-4 and TRBJ2-7; no firm D call. The CDR3 runs to 13 residues. Trimming stripped 1 base from V and 4 bases from J, with 8 bases between. The CDR3 spells CASSLGAVYEQYF. For the CDR3, the DNA is TGTGCCAGCAGTTTAGGGGCAGTTTACGAGCAGTACTTC.

This rearrangement joins TRBV7-2 to TRBJ1-3, with D possibly being TRBD1 (5 bases). The CDR3 is made up of 17 amino acids. Germline V gene sequence: CDR1 SGHTA, CDR2 FQGNSA. V gave up 5 bases and J gave up 2 bases, with 19 bases separating them. The DNA of the CDR3 is TGTGCCAGCAGCCTACCGGCGGGGCTGGAGACTGGAAACACCATATATTTT. It translates to CASSLPAGLETGNTIYF.

This chain joins TRBV18 and TRBJ1-4; a weak D match, TRBD1 (5 bases). V gave up 0 bases and J gave up 7 bases, with 12 bases separating them. The germline V gene encodes CDR1 KGHSH and CDR2 LQKENI. The CDR3 consists of 15 residues. CDR3 loop: CASSPPSREGEKLFF. Here the CDR3 DNA reads TGTGCCAGCTCACCACCGAGCAGGGAAGGTGAAAAACTGTTTTTT.

This rearrangement joins TRBV14 to TRBJ2-3; weak D call: TRBD1 (5 bases). Germline V gives CDR1 SGHDN, CDR2 FVKESK. Trimming removed 4 bases at V and 4 bases at J, with 12 bases between. The CDR3 length is 14 residues. CDR3 in amino acids: CASSRGPRADTQYF. The CDR3, as DNA: TGTGCCAGCAGCCGCGGCCCCAGGGCAGATACGCAGTATTTT.

On this clone itself: Other DNA sequences of this sample code for an identical CDR3. The chain joins TRBV5-1 to TRBJ1-5; perhaps TRBD1 as D (5 bases). Germline lookup yields CDR1 SGHRS and CDR2 YFSETQ. This CDR3 has 16 amino acids. V lost 0 bases, J lost 2 bases, and 12 bases lay in between. The CDR3 DNA reads as TGCGCCAGCAGCTTGGGGACCGGGGGGGGCAATCAGCCCCAGCATTTT. Its translation is CASSLGTGGGNQPQHF.

Concerning this clone: The CDR3 does not close with the conserved phenylalanine or tryptophan, likely indicating a read error. This sequence joins TRBV30 and TRBJ2-3; no reliable D call. In germline, CDR1 is GTSNPN, CDR2 SVGIG (reference sequence). The V end was cut by 0 bases, the J end by 5 bases, with 9 bases between. CDR3 size: 13 residues. CDR3 sequence (DNA): TGTGCCTGGAGTGTGGGCTTGGAAGATACGCAGTATCTT. Its protein product is CAWSVGLEDTQYL.

The rearrangement joins TRBV5-5 to TRBJ2-5; TRBD1 is a possible D gene (5 bases). This CDR3 region has 14 residues. CDR1 and CDR2 from the germline V gene are SGHKS and YYEKEE (reference sequence). The germline V and J ends were trimmed by 3 bases and 3 bases, with 12 bases remaining between them. The CDR3 region is CASSSALGEETQYF. The CDR3 DNA reads TGTGCCAGCAGCTCCGCCCTAGGGGAAGAGACCCAGTACTTC. The whole variable domain, remainder taken from reference TRBV5-5 and TRBJ2-5, is DAGVTQSPTHLIKTRGQQVTLRCSPISGHKSVSWYQQVLGQGPQFIFQYYEKEERGRGNFPDRFSARQFPNYSSELNVNALLLGDSALYLCASSSALGEETQYFGPGTRLLVL.

CDR3 residues: CASSYQQGDTYEQYF. CDR3 nucleotides: TGTGCCAGCAGTTATCAACAGGGGGACACCTACGAGCAGTACTTC. The J gene is TRBJ2-7, the V gene TRBV6-5; 8 bases agree with TRBD1. Trimming cost V 3 bases and J 2 bases; bases outside gene matches: 6. Per germline, CDR1 MNHEY and CDR2 SVGAGI. CDR3 length: 15 residues.

The V gene is TRBV4-1, the J gene TRBJ2-2; weak D call: TRBD1 (6 bases). The CDR3 length is 17 residues. Germline CDR1 and CDR2: MGHRA and YSYEKL. The V end lost 2 bases, the J end lost 0 bases, and 13 bases lay between the germline ends. This CDR3 reads CASSQLAQGSNTGELFF. CDR3 nucleotide sequence: TGCGCCAGCAGCCAACTAGCACAGGGCTCGAACACCGGGGAGCTGTTTTTT.

The sample holds one count of this clone. This sequence joins TRBV9 and TRBJ2-1; possible D gene TRBD1, 6 bases. The germline V gene has CDR1 SGDLS and CDR2 YYNGEE. V was cut by 4 bases and J by 8 bases, with 10 bases left in between. The CDR3 runs 12 residues. CDR3 protein: CASSREGDEQFF. The CDR3 DNA sequence: TGTGCCAGCAGCAGAGAGGGGGATGAGCAGTTCTTC. The full variable domain, in which reference TRBV9 and TRBJ2-1 provide the parts outside the CDR3, is DSGVTQTPKHLITATGQRVTLRCSPRSGDLSVYWYQQSLDQGLQFLIQYYNGEERAKGNILERFSAQQFPDLHSELNLSSLELGDSALYFCASSREGDEQFFGPGTRLTVL.

The rearrangement links TRBV4-1 to TRBJ2-5; tentatively, D is TRBD2 (6 bases). V lost 1 base and J lost 4, with 13 bases in between. This CDR3 has 15 amino acids. Germline V lookup: CDR1 MGHRA, CDR2 YSYEKL. The CDR3 loop is CASSQVWVGGETQYF. The CDR3 nucleotides read TGCGCCAGCAGCCAAGTATGGGTGGGGGGAGAGACCCAGTACTTC.

This clone was detected a few times. The J gene is TRBJ1-2, the V gene TRBV28, with D perhaps TRBD1 (5 bases). Trimming took 7 bases from V and 6 from J, leaving 9 bases between them. The CDR3 totals 11 residues. CDR1 is MDHEN, CDR2 SYDVKM, per germline. In DNA, the CDR3 is TGTGCCAGCAATCGGGGGGATGGCTACACCTTC. This gives the protein CASNRGDGYTF.

The CDR3 DNA reads TGCGCCAGCACGAAAGGGACTAGCGGGGGGTCGCAAGAGACCCAGTACTTC. It specifies CASTKGTSGGSQETQYF. The chain carries TRBV5-1 and TRBJ2-5; 15 bases agree with TRBD2. Germline V lookup: CDR1 SGHRS, CDR2 YFSETQ. Unmatched junction bases numbered 8, after V lost 6 bases and J lost 2 bases. CDR3 size: 17 residues.

CDR3 sequence: CASSSGLAGGPTYNEQFF. The CDR3 DNA is TGCGCCAGCAGCTCGGGACTAGCGGGGGGCCCAACCTACAATGAGCAGTTCTTC. V is TRBV5-1 and J is TRBJ2-1; 15 bases match TRBD2. The V and J ends lost 3 bases and 2 bases, in that order; junction bases with no gene match: 6. The CDR3 consists of 18 residues. Per the germline V gene, CDR1 is SGHRS and CDR2 is YFSETQ.

The chain carries TRBV4-1 and TRBJ2-1, with D possibly being TRBD2 (8 bases). V lost 2 bases, J lost 7 bases, and 18 bases lay in between. CDR1 and CDR2 from the germline V gene are MGHRA and YSYEKL. The length of the CDR3 is 16 residues. As DNA, the CDR3 is TGCGCCAGCAGCCAACCCGGGAGGGGGCGGGAAAATGAGCAGTTCTTC. Its protein is CASSQPGRGRENEQFF.

The chain couples TRBV6-1 to TRBJ1-4, with TRBD1 matching over 7 bases. Germline trimming cut 3 bases from V and 7 bases from J; bases unmatched to any gene: 2. CDR3 length equals 13 residues. Germline values: CDR1 MNHNS, CDR2 SASEGT. The CDR3 here is CASSEAGGEKLFF. CDR3 DNA: TGTGCCAGCAGTGAGGCAGGGGGTGAAAAACTGTTTTTT.

V and J are TRBV24-1 and TRBJ2-3, with TRBD2 identical over 7 bases. Germline V lookup: CDR1 KGHDR, CDR2 SFDVKD. The CDR3 extends over 15 amino acids. V lost 4 bases to trimming and J lost 3 bases; unmatched junction nucleotides: 6. The CDR3 nucleotides are TGTGCCACCAGTGACCCCAGACTAGCTACAGATACGCAGTATTTT. Amino acid sequence: CATSDPRLATDTQYF.

V is TRBV7-2 and J is TRBJ1-1; a possible D gene is TRBD1 (5 bases). The CDR3 has 13 amino acids. Germline loops: CDR1 SGHTA, CDR2 FQGNSA. The V and J ends lost 4 bases and 1 base respectively, with 7 bases between them. CDR3 amino acids: CASSSQGNTEAFF. The CDR3, as DNA: TGTGCCAGCAGCTCCCAGGGGAACACTGAAGCTTTCTTT.

This chain links TRBV18 with TRBJ1-1; TRBD1 might be the D (5 bases). This CDR3 is 16 amino acids long. V was clipped by 3 bases and J by 5 bases, with 19 bases between them. The germline CDR1 and CDR2 sequences are KGHSH and LQKENI. The CDR3 here is CASSPEEVPGGTEAFF. The CDR3 DNA follows: TGTGCCAGCTCACCCGAGGAAGTCCCGGGGGGGACTGAAGCTTTCTTT.

The V and J genes are TRBV3-1 (or the pseudogene TRBV3-2) and TRBJ1-3; D unresolved. Germline V gene sequence: CDR1 LGHDT, CDR2 YNNKEL (reference sequence). Trimming removed 1 base from V and 3 bases from J, with 7 bases in between. There are 14 residues in the CDR3. CDR3 amino acids: CASSQAGFGNTIYF. The CDR3 bases are TGTGCCAGCAGCCAAGCGGGGTTTGGAAACACCATATATTTT.

This chain connects TRBV2 to TRBJ1-1, with 7 bases identical to TRBD1. This CDR3 contains 16 residues. The V and J ends lost 7 bases and 0 bases, in that order; junction bases with no gene match: 11. From germline, CDR1 is SNHLY and CDR2 FYNNEI. The CDR3 sequence is CASTEGQAGMNTEAFF. The DNA for the CDR3 is TGTGCCAGCACCGAAGGACAGGCGGGAATGAACACTGAAGCTTTCTTT.

The chain carries TRBV7-2 and TRBJ2-7, with a weak D call TRBD1 (5 bases). From germline, CDR1 is SGHTA and CDR2 FQGNSA. The CDR3 consists of 14 residues. The ends were cut back, 5 bases at V and 2 bases at J, with 13 bases in the middle. CDR3 loop: CASSPTAGTYEQYF. As DNA, the CDR3 is TGTGCCAGCAGCCCGACAGCTGGGACCTACGAGCAGTACTTC.

The chain is built from TRBV7-9 and TRBJ1-2; tentatively, D is TRBD1 (5 bases). Trimming removed 5 bases at V and 6 bases at J, with 16 bases between. Germline values: CDR1 SEHNR, CDR2 FQNEAQ (reference sequence). This CDR3 is built from 14 residues. The CDR3, as DNA: TGTGCCAGCAGCCATCCAGGGTTGGTTCATGGCTACACCTTC. Amino acids: CASSHPGLVHGYTF.

The chain carries TRBV9 and TRBJ2-5, with D tentatively TRBD1 or TRBD2 (5 bases each). The CDR3 is made up of 12 amino acids. The germline V and J ends were trimmed by 4 bases and 5 bases, with 9 bases remaining between them. In germline, CDR1 is SGDLS, CDR2 YYNGEE. The CDR3 DNA follows: TGTGCCAGCAGCCTAGAGGGGGAGACCCAGTACTTC. This gives the protein CASSLEGETQYF. The variable domain in full, completed from reference TRBV9 and TRBJ2-5, reads DSGVTQTPKHLITATGQRVTLRCSPRSGDLSVYWYQQSLDQGLQFLIQYYNGEERAKGNILERFSAQQFPDLHSELNLSSLELGDSALYFCASSLEGETQYFGPGTRLLVL.

This clone was recorded once. The V and J genes are TRBV6-1 and TRBJ2-2, with TRBD2 matching 8 bases. Germline V lookup: CDR1 MNHNS, CDR2 SASEGT. This CDR3 has 15 residues. The V segment lost 3 bases and the J segment 4 bases; nucleotides outside the gene matches: 4. CDR3 nucleotides: TGTGCCAGCAGTGAGAGCGGGGGTAGCACCGGGGAGCTGTTTTTT. Encoded protein: CASSESGGSTGELFF.

The table lists this clone with a count of one. The chain couples TRBV19 to TRBJ2-2; 9 bases are a match to TRBD1. CDR3 length: 13 amino acids. The V gene's germline CDR1 is LNHDA and CDR2 SQIVND (reference sequence). V lost 10 bases, J lost 6 bases, and 6 bases stayed unmatched. This CDR3 reads CATRTGVAGELFF. The CDR3 DNA follows: TGTGCCACTCGGACAGGGGTCGCCGGGGAGCTGTTTTTT. The full variable domain, its missing parts supplied by reference TRBV19 and TRBJ2-2, is DGGITQSPKYLFRKEGQNVTLSCEQNLNHDAMYWYRQDPGQGLRLIYYSQIVNDFQKGDIAEGYSVSREKKESFPLTVTSAQKNPTAFYLCATRTGVAGELFFGEGSRLTVL.